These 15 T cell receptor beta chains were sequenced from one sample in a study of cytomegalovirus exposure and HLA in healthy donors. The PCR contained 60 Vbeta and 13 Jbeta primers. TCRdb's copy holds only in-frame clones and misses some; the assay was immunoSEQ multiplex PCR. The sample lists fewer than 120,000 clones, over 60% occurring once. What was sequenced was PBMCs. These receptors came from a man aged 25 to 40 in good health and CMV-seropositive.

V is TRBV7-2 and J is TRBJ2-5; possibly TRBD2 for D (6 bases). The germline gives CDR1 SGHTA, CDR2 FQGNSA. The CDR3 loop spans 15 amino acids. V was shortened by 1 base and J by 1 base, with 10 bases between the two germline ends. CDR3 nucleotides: TGTGCCAGCAGCTTAGTTGGCGGGGCCCAAGAGACCCAGTACTTC. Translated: CASSLVGGAQETQYF.

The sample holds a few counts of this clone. The CDR3 loop is CASSPGTSGYTDTQYF. The CDR3 DNA sequence: TGCGCCAGCAGCCCAGGGACTAGCGGGTACACAGATACGCAGTATTTT. The genes are TRBV5-1 and TRBJ2-3, with 12 bases lining up with TRBD2. The CDR3 is made up of 16 amino acids. CDR1 and CDR2 (germline): SGHRS, YFSETQ. J lost 2 bases, V lost 4 bases, and 5 bases had no gene match.

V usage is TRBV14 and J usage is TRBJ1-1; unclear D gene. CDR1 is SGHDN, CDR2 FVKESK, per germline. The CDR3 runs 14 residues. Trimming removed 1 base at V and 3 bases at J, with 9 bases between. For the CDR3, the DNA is TGTGCCAGCAGCCAAGTTTCGGGAGACACTGAAGCTTTCTTT. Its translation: CASSQVSGDTEAFF.

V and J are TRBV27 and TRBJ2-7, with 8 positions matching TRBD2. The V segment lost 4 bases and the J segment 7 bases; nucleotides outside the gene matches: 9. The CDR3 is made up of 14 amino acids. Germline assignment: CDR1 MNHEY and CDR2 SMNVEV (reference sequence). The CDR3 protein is CASSSGGGGEEQYF. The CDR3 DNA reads TGTGCCAGCAGTTCCGGGGGGGGAGGAGAAGAGCAGTACTTC.

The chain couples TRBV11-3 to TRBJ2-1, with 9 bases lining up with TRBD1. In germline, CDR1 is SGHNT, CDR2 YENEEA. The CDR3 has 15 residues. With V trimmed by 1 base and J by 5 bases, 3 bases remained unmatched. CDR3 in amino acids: CASSLGTGAHNEQFF. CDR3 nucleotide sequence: TGTGCCAGCAGCTTAGGGACAGGGGCCCACAATGAGCAGTTCTTC.

The DNA for the CDR3 is TGTGCCAGCAGCCGACAGACATCTAATGAAAAACTGTTTTTT. This encodes CASSRQTSNEKLFF. The chain recombines TRBV5-4 with TRBJ1-4; weak D call: TRBD1 (5 bases). The CDR3 runs to 14 residues. Trimming took off 4 bases at V and 3 bases at J, with 10 bases between the two ends. Germline-derived CDR1 and CDR2 are SGHNT and YYREEE (reference sequence).

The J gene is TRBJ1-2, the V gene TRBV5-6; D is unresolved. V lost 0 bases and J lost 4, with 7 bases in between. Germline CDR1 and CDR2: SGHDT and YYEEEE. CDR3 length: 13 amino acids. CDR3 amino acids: CASSLVEVYGYTF. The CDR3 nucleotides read TGTGCCAGCAGCTTGGTAGAGGTCTATGGCTACACCTTC.

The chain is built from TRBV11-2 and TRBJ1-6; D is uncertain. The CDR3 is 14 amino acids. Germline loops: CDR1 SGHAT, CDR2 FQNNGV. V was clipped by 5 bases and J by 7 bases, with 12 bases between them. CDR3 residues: CASSPQRANSPLHF. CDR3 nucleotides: TGTGCCAGCAGCCCACAGAGGGCGAATTCACCCCTCCACTTT.

The CDR3 is CASSEEGARGGYTF. In DNA, the CDR3 is TGTGCCAGCAGTGAGGAGGGGGCTCGAGGTGGCTACACCTTC. The chain links TRBV25-1 to TRBJ1-2; TRBD1 matches 7 bases. Germline V lookup: CDR1 MGHDK, CDR2 SYGVNS. This CDR3 contains 14 residues. Trimming removed 3 bases from V and 7 bases from J; junction bases left unmatched: 8.

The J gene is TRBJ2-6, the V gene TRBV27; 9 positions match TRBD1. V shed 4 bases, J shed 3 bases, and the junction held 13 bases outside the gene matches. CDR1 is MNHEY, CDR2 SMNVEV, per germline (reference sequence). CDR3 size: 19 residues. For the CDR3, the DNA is TGTGCCAGCAGTTCGCCTGCGGGACAGGGTGGTGGTGGGGCCAACGTCCTGACTTTC. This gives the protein CASSSPAGQGGGGANVLTF.

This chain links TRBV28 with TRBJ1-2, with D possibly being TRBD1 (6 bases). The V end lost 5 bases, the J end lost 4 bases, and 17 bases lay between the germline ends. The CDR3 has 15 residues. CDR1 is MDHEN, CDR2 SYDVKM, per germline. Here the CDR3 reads CASSPQPQGFYGYTF. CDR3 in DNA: TGTGCCAGCAGTCCCCAGCCCCAGGGGTTCTATGGCTACACCTTC.

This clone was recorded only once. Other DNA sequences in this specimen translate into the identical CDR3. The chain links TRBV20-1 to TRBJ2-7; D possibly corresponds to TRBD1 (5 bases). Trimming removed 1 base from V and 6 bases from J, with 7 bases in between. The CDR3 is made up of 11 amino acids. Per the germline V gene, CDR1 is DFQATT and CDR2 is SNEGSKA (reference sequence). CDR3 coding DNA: TGCAGTGCTAGAGGGGGCAGCGAGCAGTACTTC. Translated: CSARGGSEQYF.

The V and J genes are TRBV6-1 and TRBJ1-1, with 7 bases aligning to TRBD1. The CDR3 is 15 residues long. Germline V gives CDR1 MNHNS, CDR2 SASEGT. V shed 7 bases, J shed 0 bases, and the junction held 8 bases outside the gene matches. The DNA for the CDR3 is TGTGCCAGCAAAAGCACAGGGGTCTTGAACACTGAAGCTTTCTTT. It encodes CASKSTGVLNTEAFF.

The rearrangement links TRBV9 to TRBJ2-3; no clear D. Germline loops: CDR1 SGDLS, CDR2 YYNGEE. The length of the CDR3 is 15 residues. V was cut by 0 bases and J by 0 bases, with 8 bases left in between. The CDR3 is CASSVGDTSTDTQYF. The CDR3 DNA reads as TGTGCCAGCAGCGTAGGAGATACTAGCACAGATACGCAGTATTTT.

The CDR3 protein is CAWSELAGVTQETQYF. In DNA form, the CDR3 reads TGTGCCTGGAGTGAACTAGCGGGGGTCACTCAAGAGACCCAGTACTTC. The chain combines TRBV30 with TRBJ2-5; 11 bases are shared with TRBD2. Looked up from germline, CDR1 is GTSNPN and CDR2 is SVGIG (reference sequence). This CDR3 is 16 amino acids long. The V segment lost 1 base and the J segment 2 bases; nucleotides outside the gene matches: 6.